The 20 T cell receptor beta chains given below trace back to one sample, sequenced in a study of Ad26.COV2.S vaccination and SARS-CoV-2 variants. Noted treatment: about 20 received Ad26.COV2.S at low or high dose, single or two shots; about 5 received placebo; per-sample allocation not given. All samples were drawn on day 63, counting from the first vaccine or placebo injection. Here immunoSEQ multiplex PCR was the method, and the copy in TCRdb shows in-frame clones only, minus some. The sample consists of roughly 700,000 clones, about 89% of them appearing once. The sequences come from peripheral blood, collected in a trial of Ad26.COV2.S vaccine versus placebo. The receptors here all came from a person between 18 and 60 years old who received the Ad26.COV2.S COVID-19 vaccine or a placebo.

This clone was recorded a few times. This sequence joins TRBV5-4 and TRBJ1-1; possible D gene TRBD1, 6 bases. Germline CDR1 and CDR2: SGHNT and YYREEE (reference sequence). Deletions cut 4 bases from V and 2 bases from J, with 15 bases between. The CDR3 has 15 residues. The CDR3 loop is CASSDSQGGNTEAFF. CDR3 coding DNA: TGTGCCAGCAGCGACTCACAGGGAGGTAACACTGAAGCTTTCTTT.

The V and J genes are TRBV7-9 and TRBJ2-2; TRBD1 agrees at 9 bases. Germline loops: CDR1 SEHNR, CDR2 FQNEAQ (reference sequence). The CDR3 has 16 amino acids. J was trimmed by 2 bases and V by 5 bases; bases with no gene match: 6. The CDR3 protein is CASSGGQGSNTGELFF. The CDR3 DNA reads TGTGCCAGCAGCGGGGGACAGGGTTCAAACACCGGGGAGCTGTTTTTT.

The CDR3 DNA follows: TGTGCCAGCAGCACTAGTGTGGGGAACAATGAGCAGTTCTTC. Amino acids: CASSTSVGNNEQFF. The chain joins TRBV7-2 to TRBJ2-1, with D possibly TRBD2 on 5 matching bases. V gave up 5 bases and J gave up 5 bases, with 13 bases separating them. CDR3 length: 14 amino acids. Germline CDR1 SGHTA, CDR2 FQGNSA.

This chain links TRBV18 with TRBJ1-1; D is perhaps TRBD1 (5 bases). Trimming left V 3 bases short and J 0 bases short, with 11 bases between. The CDR3 runs 15 residues. The V gene's germline CDR1 is KGHSH and CDR2 LQKENI. The CDR3 loop is CASSPETAVNTEAFF. The CDR3 DNA is TGTGCCAGCTCACCTGAGACAGCTGTGAACACTGAAGCTTTCTTT.

J is TRBJ1-6 and V is TRBV19; 7 bases map to TRBD1. The V and J ends lost 6 bases and 6 bases, in that order; junction bases with no gene match: 5. Germline-derived CDR1 and CDR2 are LNHDA and SQIVND (reference sequence). The CDR3 contains 14 residues. The CDR3 sequence is CASRDRVGNSPLHF. The CDR3 DNA sequence: TGTGCCAGTAGAGACAGGGTCGGTAATTCACCCCTCCACTTT.

V is TRBV7-2 and J is TRBJ1-3; D is unresolved. V dropped 1 base and J dropped 0 bases, with 4 bases sitting between them. CDR3 length: 14 amino acids. From germline, CDR1 is SGHTA and CDR2 FQGNSA. The CDR3 sequence is CASSLGRSGNTIYF. CDR3 coding DNA: TGTGCCAGCAGCTTAGGGCGCTCTGGAAACACCATATATTTT.

This chain connects TRBV9 to TRBJ1-1; 7 positions match TRBD1. The germline V gene has CDR1 SGDLS and CDR2 YYNGEE. This CDR3 has 15 amino acids. V was pared by 3 bases and J by 5 bases, with 10 bases of the junction left unmatched. The CDR3 DNA reads TGTGCCAGCAGCGCGAGGACAGGTCTCGTAACTGAAGCTTTCTTT. The encoded protein is CASSARTGLVTEAFF.

The chain couples TRBV9 to TRBJ2-1; 7 bases agree with TRBD2. Losses at the gene ends were 0 bases for V and 0 bases for J; bases not matched to a gene: 3. This CDR3 region has 16 residues. Germline CDR1 is SGDLS and CDR2 is YYNGEE. The CDR3 DNA sequence: TGTGCCAGCAGCGTAGTCGGCGGGAGCTCCTACAATGAGCAGTTCTTC. This translates into CASSVVGGSSYNEQFF.

V is TRBV7-9 and J is TRBJ1-6, with a possible D match to TRBD1 (6 bases). The ends were cut back, 5 bases at V and 5 bases at J, with 13 bases in the middle. The CDR3 consists of 15 residues. The germline V gene encodes CDR1 SEHNR and CDR2 FQNEAQ (reference sequence). This CDR3 reads CASSHDRWHNSPLHF. The DNA of the CDR3 is TGTGCCAGCAGCCACGACAGGTGGCATAATTCACCCCTCCACTTT.

This chain joins TRBV27 and TRBJ1-5; no firm D call. V dropped 10 bases and J dropped 7 bases, with 17 bases sitting between them. The length of the CDR3 is 13 residues. Germline V lookup: CDR1 MNHEY, CDR2 SMNVEV (reference sequence). The CDR3 DNA follows: TGTGCCACCGCCCGGGCGCTCAGGCAGCCCCAGCATTTT. It yields the protein CATARALRQPQHF.

The gene calls are TRBV7-3 and TRBJ2-2, with TRBD1 identical over 7 bases. The CDR3 runs to 16 residues. Germline CDR1 is SGHTA and CDR2 is FQGTGA. J gave up 1 base and V 5 bases, and 7 bases lay outside the gene matches. The CDR3 here is CASSLEGGLNTGELFF. The DNA of the CDR3 is TGTGCCAGCAGCCTGGAAGGGGGCCTGAACACCGGGGAGCTGTTTTTT.

The chain combines TRBV7-8 with TRBJ2-2; 9 bases fit TRBD2. V lost 5 bases, J lost 7 bases, and 11 bases stayed unmatched. Looked up from germline, CDR1 is SGHVS and CDR2 is FQNEAQ. The CDR3 runs to 16 residues. The CDR3 nucleotides read TGTGCCAGCAGCACGCGGGGGGGCCTCCTACTCGGGGAGCTGTTTTTT. Its translation is CASSTRGGLLLGELFF.

The chain uses TRBV11-2 and TRBJ2-1; D unresolved. V was shortened by 0 bases and J by 6 bases, with 21 bases between the two germline ends. Germline CDR1 and CDR2: SGHAT and FQNNGV. This CDR3 spans 18 amino acids. CDR3 sequence: CASSLEVGYSFPGNEQFF. DNA of the CDR3: TGTGCCAGCAGCTTAGAGGTGGGATACTCCTTTCCGGGCAATGAGCAGTTCTTC. The full variable domain, its missing parts supplied by reference TRBV11-2 and TRBJ2-1, is EAGVAQSPRYKIIEKRQSVAFWCNPISGHATLYWYQQILGQGPKLLIQFQNNGVVDDSQLPKDRFSAERLKGVDSTLKIQPAKLEDSAVYLCASSLEVGYSFPGNEQFFGPGTRLTVL.

The V and J genes are TRBV11-2 and TRBJ2-1, with D perhaps given as TRBD1 or TRBD2 (6 bases each). V was cut by 5 bases and J by 1 base, with 12 bases left in between. This CDR3 has 15 amino acids. Per the germline V gene, CDR1 is SGHAT and CDR2 is FQNNGV. For the CDR3, the DNA is TGTGCCAGCAGCGCTAGGAGGGGGTCCTACAATGAGCAGTTCTTC. Protein: CASSARRGSYNEQFF.

This chain uses TRBV9 with TRBJ1-6; maybe TRBD1 (5 bases). V dropped 0 bases and J dropped 10 bases, with 14 bases sitting between them. Germline-derived CDR1 and CDR2 are SGDLS and YYNGEE. The CDR3 is 15 residues long. CDR3 DNA sequence: TGTGCCAGCAGCGTAGCGGGGGAGAGGGGATCACCCCTCCACTTT. Translated, it gives CASSVAGERGSPLHF.

The chain links TRBV6-5 to TRBJ1-5, with D perhaps matching TRBD1 (6 bases). V lost 5 bases and J 7 bases, leaving 15 bases between the germline ends. The CDR3 has 14 residues. In germline, CDR1 is MNHEY, CDR2 SVGAGI. CDR3: CASSKRQERQPQHF. As DNA, the CDR3 is TGTGCCAGCAGTAAACGACAGGAAAGGCAGCCCCAGCATTTT.

The chain combines TRBV28 with TRBJ1-2; no clear D gene. Trimming left V 2 bases short and J 8 bases short, with 12 bases between. The CDR3 totals 13 residues. Per germline, CDR1 MDHEN and CDR2 SYDVKM. CDR3 sequence (DNA): TGTGCCAGCAGTTTACGAGGACGGCGAGGCTACACCTTC. This codes for CASSLRGRRGYTF.

The gene calls are TRBV5-4 and TRBJ2-1; TRBD2 matches at 9 bases. V was clipped by 0 bases and J by 4 bases; unmatched bases: 2. The CDR3 runs 15 residues. Looked up from germline, CDR1 is SGHNT and CDR2 is YYREEE (reference sequence). This chain's CDR3 is CASSLGLAEYNEQFF. The CDR3 bases are TGTGCCAGCAGCTTGGGACTAGCGGAATACAATGAGCAGTTCTTC.

The chain joins TRBV6-5 to TRBJ1-5; D is unresolved. V was clipped by 11 bases and J by 3 bases, with 11 bases between them. The CDR3 runs 12 residues. Per germline, CDR1 MNHEY and CDR2 SVGAGI. The CDR3 DNA sequence: TGTGCCCACGGGCGAACCAATCAGCCCCAGCATTTT. Translated: CAHGRTNQPQHF.

The rearrangement uses TRBV24-1 and TRBJ1-5; D unclear. Germline V gives CDR1 KGHDR, CDR2 SFDVKD. The CDR3 is 13 residues long. V was cut by 5 bases and J by 3 bases, with 7 bases left in between. CDR3 bases: TGTGCCACCAGTGCGGGGAACAATCAGCCCCAGCATTTT. It is translated as CATSAGNNQPQHF.